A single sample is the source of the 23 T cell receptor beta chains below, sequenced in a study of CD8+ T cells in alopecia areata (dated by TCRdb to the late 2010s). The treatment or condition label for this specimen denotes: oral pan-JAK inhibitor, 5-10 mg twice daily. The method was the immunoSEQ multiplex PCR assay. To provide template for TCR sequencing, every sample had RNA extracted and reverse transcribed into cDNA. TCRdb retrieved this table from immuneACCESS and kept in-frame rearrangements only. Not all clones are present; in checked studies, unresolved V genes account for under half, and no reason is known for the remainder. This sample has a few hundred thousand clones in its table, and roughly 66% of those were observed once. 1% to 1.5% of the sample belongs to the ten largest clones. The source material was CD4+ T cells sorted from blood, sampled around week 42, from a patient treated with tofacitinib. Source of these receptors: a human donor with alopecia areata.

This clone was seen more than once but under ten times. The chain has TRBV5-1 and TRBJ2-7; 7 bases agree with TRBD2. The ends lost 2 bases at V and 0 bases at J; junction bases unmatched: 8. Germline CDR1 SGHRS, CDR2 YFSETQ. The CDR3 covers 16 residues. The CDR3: CASSLSGTTYSYEQYF. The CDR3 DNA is TGCGCCAGCAGCTTATCCGGGACTACTTACTCCTACGAGCAGTACTTC.

The CDR3 here is CASSLGRGAGETQYF. Written as DNA, the CDR3 is TGTGCCAGCAGCCTGGGGCGGGGGGCCGGGGAGACCCAGTACTTC. This sequence joins TRBV6-5 and TRBJ2-5; 8 bases map to TRBD2. From germline, CDR1 is MNHEY and CDR2 SVGAGI. The CDR3 extends over 15 amino acids. V was clipped by 6 bases and J by 5 bases; unmatched bases: 11.

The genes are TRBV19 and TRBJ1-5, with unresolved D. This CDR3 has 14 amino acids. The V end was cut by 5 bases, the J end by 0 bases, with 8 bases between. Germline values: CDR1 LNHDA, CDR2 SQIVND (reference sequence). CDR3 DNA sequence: TGTGCCAGTAGTGGCCCTTTTAGCAATCAGCCCCAGCATTTT. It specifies CASSGPFSNQPQHF.

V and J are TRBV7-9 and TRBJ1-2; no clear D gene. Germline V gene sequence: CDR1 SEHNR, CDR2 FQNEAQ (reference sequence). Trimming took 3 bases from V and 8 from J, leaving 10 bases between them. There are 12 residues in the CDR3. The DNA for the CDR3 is TGTGCCAGCAGCTTGAGGGAAGGGGGCTACACCTTC. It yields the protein CASSLREGGYTF.

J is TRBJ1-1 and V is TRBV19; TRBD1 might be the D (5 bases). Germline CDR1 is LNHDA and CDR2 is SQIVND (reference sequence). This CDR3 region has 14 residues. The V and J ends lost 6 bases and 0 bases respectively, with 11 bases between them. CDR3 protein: CASRRDGLNTEAFF. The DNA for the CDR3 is TGTGCCAGTAGGAGGGACGGATTGAACACTGAAGCTTTCTTT. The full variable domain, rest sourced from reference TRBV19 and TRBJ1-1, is DGGITQSPKYLFRKEGQNVTLSCEQNLNHDAMYWYRQDPGQGLRLIYYSQIVNDFQKGDIAEGYSVSREKKESFPLTVTSAQKNPTAFYLCASRRDGLNTEAFFGQGTRLTVV.

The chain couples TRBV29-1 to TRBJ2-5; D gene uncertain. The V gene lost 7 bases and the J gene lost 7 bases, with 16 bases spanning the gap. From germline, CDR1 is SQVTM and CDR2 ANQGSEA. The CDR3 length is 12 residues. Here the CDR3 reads CSALTPVGTQYF. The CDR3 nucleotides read TGCAGCGCCCTGACCCCGGTGGGGACCCAGTACTTC.

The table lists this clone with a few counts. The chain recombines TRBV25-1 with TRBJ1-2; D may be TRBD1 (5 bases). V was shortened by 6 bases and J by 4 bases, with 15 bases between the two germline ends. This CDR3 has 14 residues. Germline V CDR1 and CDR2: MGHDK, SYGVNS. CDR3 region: CASSPSQVGYGYTF. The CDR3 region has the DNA TGTGCCAGCAGCCCATCACAGGTCGGCTATGGCTACACCTTC.

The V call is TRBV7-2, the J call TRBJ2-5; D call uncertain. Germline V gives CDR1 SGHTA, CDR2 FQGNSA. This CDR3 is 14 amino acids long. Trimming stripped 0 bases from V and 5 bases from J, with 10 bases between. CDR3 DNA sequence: TGTGCCAGCAGCTTAGCAGCAAAGCCGGAGACCCAGTACTTC. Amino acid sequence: CASSLAAKPETQYF. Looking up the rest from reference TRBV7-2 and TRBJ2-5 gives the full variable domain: GAGVSQSPSNKVTEKGKDVELRCDPISGHTALYWYRQSLGQGLEFLIYFQGNSAPDKSGLPSDRFSAERTGGSVSTLTIQRTQQEDSAVYLCASSLAAKPETQYFGPGTRLLVL.

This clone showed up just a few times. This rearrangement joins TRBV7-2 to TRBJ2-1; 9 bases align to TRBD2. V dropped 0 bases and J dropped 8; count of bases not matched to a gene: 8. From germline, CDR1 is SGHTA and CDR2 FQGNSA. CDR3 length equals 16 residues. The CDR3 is CASSLAPLAGLDEQFF. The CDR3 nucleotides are TGTGCCAGCAGCTTAGCTCCCCTAGCGGGGCTCGATGAGCAGTTCTTC.

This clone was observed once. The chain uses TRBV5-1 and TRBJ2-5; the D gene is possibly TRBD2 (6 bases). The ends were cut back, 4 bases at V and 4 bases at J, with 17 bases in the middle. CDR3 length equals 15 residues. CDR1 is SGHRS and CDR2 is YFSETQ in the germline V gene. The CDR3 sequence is CASSGGQNLGETQYF. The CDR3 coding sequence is TGCGCCAGCAGCGGAGGGCAAAACTTGGGAGAGACCCAGTACTTC.

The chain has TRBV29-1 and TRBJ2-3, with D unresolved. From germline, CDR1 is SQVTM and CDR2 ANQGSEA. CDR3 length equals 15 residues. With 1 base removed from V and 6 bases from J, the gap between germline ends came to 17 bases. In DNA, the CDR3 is TGCAGCGTTGAAGTCCACCCGAATCCTGTTGATACGCAGTATTTT. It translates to CSVEVHPNPVDTQYF.

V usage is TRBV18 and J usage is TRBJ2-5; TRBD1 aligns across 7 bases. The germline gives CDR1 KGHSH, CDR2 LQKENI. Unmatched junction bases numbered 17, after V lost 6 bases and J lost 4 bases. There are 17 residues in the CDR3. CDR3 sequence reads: CASSHRGRSGRGETQYF. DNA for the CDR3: TGTGCCAGCTCCCACAGGGGCAGGAGTGGCAGAGGAGAGACCCAGTACTTC. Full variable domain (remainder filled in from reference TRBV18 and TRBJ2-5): NAGVMQNPRHLVRRRGQEARLRCSPMKGHSHVYWYRQLPEEGLKFMVYLQKENIIDESGMPKERFSAEFPKEGPSILRIQQVVRGDSAAYFCASSHRGRSGRGETQYFGPGTRLLVL.

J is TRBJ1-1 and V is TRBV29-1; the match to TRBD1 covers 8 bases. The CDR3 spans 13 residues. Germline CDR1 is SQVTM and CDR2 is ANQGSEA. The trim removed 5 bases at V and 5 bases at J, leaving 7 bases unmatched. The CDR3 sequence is CSVQGQERTEAFF. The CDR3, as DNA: TGCAGCGTTCAGGGACAGGAAAGGACTGAAGCTTTCTTT. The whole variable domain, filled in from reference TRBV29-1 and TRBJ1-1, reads SAVISQKPSRDICQRGTSLTIQCQVDSQVTMMFWYRQQPGQSLTLIATANQGSEATYESGFVIDKFPISRPNLTFSTLTVSNMSPEDSSIYLCSVQGQERTEAFFGQGTRLTVV.

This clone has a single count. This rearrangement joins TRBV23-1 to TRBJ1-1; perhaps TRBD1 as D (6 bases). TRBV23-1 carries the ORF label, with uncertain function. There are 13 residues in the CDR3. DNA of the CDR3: TGCGCAAGCCACAGGGAGGCGAACACTGAAGCTTTCTTT. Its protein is CASHREANTEAFF.

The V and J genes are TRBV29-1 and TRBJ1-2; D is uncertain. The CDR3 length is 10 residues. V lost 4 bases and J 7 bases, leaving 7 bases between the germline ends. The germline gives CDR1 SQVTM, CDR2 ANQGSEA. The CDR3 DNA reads TGCAGCGTTGCGGACCCTGGCTACACCTTC. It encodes CSVADPGYTF.

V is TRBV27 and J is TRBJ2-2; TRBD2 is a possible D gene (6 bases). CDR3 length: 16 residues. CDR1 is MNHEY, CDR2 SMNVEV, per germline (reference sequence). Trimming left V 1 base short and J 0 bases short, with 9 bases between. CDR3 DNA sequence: TGTGCCAGCAGTTTATGGGGGGATACGAACACCGGGGAGCTGTTTTTT. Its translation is CASSLWGDTNTGELFF.

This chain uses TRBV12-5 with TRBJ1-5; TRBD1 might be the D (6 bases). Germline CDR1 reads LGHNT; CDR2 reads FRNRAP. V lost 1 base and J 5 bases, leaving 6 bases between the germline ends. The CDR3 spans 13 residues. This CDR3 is CASGLGQDQPQHF. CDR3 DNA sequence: TGTGCTAGTGGTTTGGGACAGGATCAGCCCCAGCATTTT.

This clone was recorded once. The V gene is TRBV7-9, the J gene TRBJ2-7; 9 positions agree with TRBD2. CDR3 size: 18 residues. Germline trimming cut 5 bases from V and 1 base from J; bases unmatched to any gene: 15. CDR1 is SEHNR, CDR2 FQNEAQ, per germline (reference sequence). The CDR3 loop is CASSQWPSGDLGSYEQYF. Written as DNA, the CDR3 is TGTGCCAGCAGCCAATGGCCTAGCGGGGACCTCGGTTCCTACGAGCAGTACTTC. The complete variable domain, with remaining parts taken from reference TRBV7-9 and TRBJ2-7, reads DTGVSQNPRHKITKRGQNVTFRCDPISEHNRLYWYRQTLGQGPEFLTYFQNEAQLEKSRLLSDRFSAERPKGSFSTLEIQRTEQGDSAMYLCASSQWPSGDLGSYEQYFGPGTRLTVT.

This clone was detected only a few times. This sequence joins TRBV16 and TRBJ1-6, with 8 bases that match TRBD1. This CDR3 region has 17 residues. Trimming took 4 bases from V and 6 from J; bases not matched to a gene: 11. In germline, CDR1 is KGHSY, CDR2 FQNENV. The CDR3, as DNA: TGTGCCAGCAGCCGGAGGGCAGGGGGCCAATTTAATTCACCCCTCCACTTT. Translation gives CASSRRAGGQFNSPLHF.

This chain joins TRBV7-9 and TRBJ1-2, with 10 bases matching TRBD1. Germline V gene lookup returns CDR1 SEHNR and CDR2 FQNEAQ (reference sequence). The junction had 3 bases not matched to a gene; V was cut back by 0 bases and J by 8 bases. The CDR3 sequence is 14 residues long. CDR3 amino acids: CASSLAGQGYGYTF. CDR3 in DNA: TGTGCCAGCAGCTTAGCGGGACAGGGGTACGGCTACACCTTC.

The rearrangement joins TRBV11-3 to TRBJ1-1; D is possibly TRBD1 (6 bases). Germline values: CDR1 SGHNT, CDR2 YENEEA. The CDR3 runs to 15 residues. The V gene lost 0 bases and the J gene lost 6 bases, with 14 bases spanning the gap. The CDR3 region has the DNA TGTGCCAGCAGCTTAGAGGGGCAGGGGAGGCCTGAAGCTTTCTTT. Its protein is CASSLEGQGRPEAFF.

The CDR3 sequence is CASTQGVNTEAFF. CDR3 nucleotide sequence: TGTGCCAGTACACAAGGGGTGAACACTGAAGCTTTCTTT. The chain recombines TRBV5-6 with TRBJ1-1, with D possibly matching TRBD1 (5 bases). V gave up 8 bases and J gave up 0 bases, with 11 bases separating them. Germline CDR1 and CDR2: SGHDT and YYEEEE. The CDR3 length is 13 residues.

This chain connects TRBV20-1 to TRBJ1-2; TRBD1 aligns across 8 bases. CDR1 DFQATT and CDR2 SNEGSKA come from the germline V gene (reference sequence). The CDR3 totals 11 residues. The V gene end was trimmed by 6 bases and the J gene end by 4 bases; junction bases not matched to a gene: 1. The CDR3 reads CSATGAYGYTF. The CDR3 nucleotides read TGCAGTGCGACAGGGGCCTATGGCTACACCTTC.